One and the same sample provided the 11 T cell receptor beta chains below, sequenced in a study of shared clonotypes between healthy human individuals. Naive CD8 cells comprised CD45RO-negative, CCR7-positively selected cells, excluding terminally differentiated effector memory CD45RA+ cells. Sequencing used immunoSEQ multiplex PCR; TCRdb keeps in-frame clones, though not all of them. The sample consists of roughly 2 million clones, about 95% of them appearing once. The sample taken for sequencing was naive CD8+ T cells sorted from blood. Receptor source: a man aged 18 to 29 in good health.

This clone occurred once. DNA of the CDR3: TGTGCCAGCAGCTTAGAATCAGGAGACGAGCAGTTCTTC. Translated: CASSLESGDEQFF. The gene calls are TRBV11-2 and TRBJ2-1, with D unclear. V lost 0 bases and J 10 bases, leaving 10 bases between the germline ends. The germline V gene has CDR1 SGHAT and CDR2 FQNNGV. The CDR3 covers 13 residues.

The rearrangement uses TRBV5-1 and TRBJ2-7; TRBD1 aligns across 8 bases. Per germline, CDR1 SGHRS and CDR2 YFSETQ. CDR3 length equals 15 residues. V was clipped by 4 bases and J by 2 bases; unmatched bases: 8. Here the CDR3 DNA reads TGCGCCAGCAGCACCCGGACAGGGCGCGCCTACGAGCAGTACTTC. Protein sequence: CASSTRTGRAYEQYF.

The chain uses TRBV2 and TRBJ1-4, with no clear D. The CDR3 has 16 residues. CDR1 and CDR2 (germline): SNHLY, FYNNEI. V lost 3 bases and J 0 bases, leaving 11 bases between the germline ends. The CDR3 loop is CASSDEADTTNEKLFF. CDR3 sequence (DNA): TGTGCCAGCAGTGACGAGGCAGACACAACTAATGAAAAACTGTTTTTT.

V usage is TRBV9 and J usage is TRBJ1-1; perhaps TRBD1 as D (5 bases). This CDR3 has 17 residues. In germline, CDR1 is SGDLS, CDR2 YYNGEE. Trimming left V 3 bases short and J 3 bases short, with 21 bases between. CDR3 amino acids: CASSEGTEGFGDTEAFF. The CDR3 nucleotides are TGTGCCAGCAGCGAGGGGACCGAGGGGTTTGGGGACACTGAAGCTTTCTTT.

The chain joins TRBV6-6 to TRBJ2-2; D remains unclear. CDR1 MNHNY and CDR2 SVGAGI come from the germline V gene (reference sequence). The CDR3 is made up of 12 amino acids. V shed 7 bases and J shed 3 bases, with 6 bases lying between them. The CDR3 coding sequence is TGTGCCAGCATGTTGGACACCGGGGAGCTGTTTTTT. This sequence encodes CASMLDTGELFF.

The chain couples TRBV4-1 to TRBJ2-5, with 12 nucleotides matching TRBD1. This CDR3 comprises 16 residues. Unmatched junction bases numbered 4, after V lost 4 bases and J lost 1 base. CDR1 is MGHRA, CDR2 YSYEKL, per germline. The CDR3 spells CASSPGTGGVQETQYF. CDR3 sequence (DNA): TGCGCCAGCAGCCCAGGGACAGGGGGCGTCCAAGAGACCCAGTACTTC.

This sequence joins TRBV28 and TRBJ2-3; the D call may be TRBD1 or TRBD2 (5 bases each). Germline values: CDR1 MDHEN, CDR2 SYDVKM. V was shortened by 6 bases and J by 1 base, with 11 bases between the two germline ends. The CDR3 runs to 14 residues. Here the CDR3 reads CASSPGAGTDTQYF. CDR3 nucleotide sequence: TGTGCCAGCAGCCCCGGGGCTGGCACAGATACGCAGTATTTT.

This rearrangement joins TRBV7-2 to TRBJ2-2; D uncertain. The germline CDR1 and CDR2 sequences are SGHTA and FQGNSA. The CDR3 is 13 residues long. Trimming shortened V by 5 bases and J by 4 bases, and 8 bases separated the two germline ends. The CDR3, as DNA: TGTGCCAGCAGCCCTGGGCCCACCGGGGAGCTGTTTTTT. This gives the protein CASSPGPTGELFF.

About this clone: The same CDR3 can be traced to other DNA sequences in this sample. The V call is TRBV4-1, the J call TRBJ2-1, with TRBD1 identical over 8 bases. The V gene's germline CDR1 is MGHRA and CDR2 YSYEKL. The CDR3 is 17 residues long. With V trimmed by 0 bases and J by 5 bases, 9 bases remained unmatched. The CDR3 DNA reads TGCGCCAGCAGCCAAGAAGGGCAGGGGGCGGAAAACAATGAGCAGTTCTTC. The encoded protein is CASSQEGQGAENNEQFF.

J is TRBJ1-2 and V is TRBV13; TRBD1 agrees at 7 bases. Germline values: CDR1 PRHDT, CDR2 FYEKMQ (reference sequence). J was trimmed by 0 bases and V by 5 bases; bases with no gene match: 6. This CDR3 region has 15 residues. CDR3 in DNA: TGTGCCAGCAGCCGACAGGGCACCTCTAACTATGGCTACACCTTC. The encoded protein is CASSRQGTSNYGYTF.

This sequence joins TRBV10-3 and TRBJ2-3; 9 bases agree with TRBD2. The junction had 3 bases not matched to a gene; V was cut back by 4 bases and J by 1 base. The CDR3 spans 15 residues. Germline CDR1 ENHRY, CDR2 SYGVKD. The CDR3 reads CAISASGAGTDTQYF. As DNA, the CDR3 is TGTGCCATCAGTGCTAGCGGGGCTGGCACAGATACGCAGTATTTT.